This TCR beta chain appears in the sequencing data of a study of regulatory T cells in long-lasting Graves disease. iRepertoire HTBI primers and Arm-PCR of CDR3 regions built TCR beta libraries. Using its own MiXCR run on the multiplex PCR reads, TCRdb lists one record per CDR3 protein. The data contain more than 450,000 distinct CDR3 sequences, under 20% of them singletons. Germline V gene data show CDR1 as LGHDT and CDR2 as YNNKEL (reference sequence). Trimming took off 4 bases at V and 9 bases at J, with 17 bases between the two ends. The CDR3 contains 14 residues. This clonotype was found many times. Noted time point: newly diagnosed GD, antithyroid drugs for less than 3 months. RNA from PBMCs was the source of the TCR library. The data were also submitted as part of a second study, on T cells in Graves' hyperthyroidism and ophthalmopathy. That paper states: The HTBI primer set served for first-round RT-PCR of the TCR CDR3.

The V call is TRBV3-1, the J call TRBJ2-3; D unclear. This TCR was recovered from a man aged 40-49 years with Graves disease. The sequencing here drew on peripheral blood mononuclear cells (PBMCs), taken at new diagnosis, from a patient treated with antithyroid drugs. The CDR3 loop is CASSLLSAASTQYF. The CDR3 DNA reads as TGTGCCAGCAGCCTCCTATCGGCCGCCAGCACGCAGTATTTT.